The rows below give T cell receptor beta chains drawn from one sample of a study of early T cells in non-severe SARS-CoV-2 infection. MiXCR, run by TCRdb on the 5' RACE reads, gives a single entry per CDR3 protein. The data show fewer than 35,000 distinct CDR3 sequences, under 6% seen once. Sequenced input: whole blood. These TCRs come from an adult who was a healthcare worker with PCR-confirmed SARS-CoV-2 infection or an uninfected control (not recorded which). Both conserved end residues are part of each CDR3. Fields, in order: CDR3 protein, CDR3 DNA, V gene, J gene, clone size, D gene. D genes are given only for firm matches. Expanded clones get a size class; other rows say once, few or many, or leave the size out.

CDR3: CASSSSTYEQYF
DNA: TGCGCCAGCAGCTCTTCGACCTACGAGCAGTACTTC
V: TRBV10-1
J: TRBJ2-7
size: -
D: -

CDR3: CASGLALRTEAFF
DNA: TGTGCTAGTGGTTTGGCCCTCCGGACTGAAGCTTTCTTT
V: TRBV12-5
J: TRBJ1-1
size: -
D: -

CDR3: CASSLTTGYNSPLHF
DNA: TGCGCCAGCAGCCTTACGACAGGCTATAATTCACCCCTCCACTTT
V: TRBV4-3
J: TRBJ1-6
size: few
D: -

CDR3: CASSLEGTLNQPQHF
DNA: TGTGCCAGCAGTTTAGAGGGCACTCTCAATCAGCCCCAGCATTTT
V: TRBV12-3/TRBV12-4
J: TRBJ1-5
size: many
D: -

CDR3: CSAALLDVGFYGYTF
DNA: TGCAGTGCTGCTCTTTTGGACGTTGGATTCTATGGCTACACCTTC
V: TRBV20-1
J: TRBJ1-2
size: medium-sized
D: -

CDR3: CASTGAGIYGYTF
DNA: TGTGCCAGCACCGGGGCAGGGATATATGGCTACACCTTC
V: TRBV6-2/TRBV6-3
J: TRBJ1-2
size: many
D: -

CDR3: CASSPSLKVAEAFF
DNA: TGTGCCAGCAGTCCATCCCTCAAGGTCGCTGAAGCTTTCTTT
V: TRBV7-9
J: TRBJ1-1
size: -
D: -

CDR3: CASSARNYGELFF
DNA: TGTGCCAGCAGTGCGAGGAATTACGGGGAGCTGTTTTTT
V: TRBV28
J: TRBJ2-2
size: many
D: -

CDR3: CASSWDLGTGELFF
DNA: TGCGCCAGCAGCTGGGACCTGGGGACCGGGGAGCTGTTTTTT
V: TRBV5-1
J: TRBJ2-2
size: -
D: -

CDR3: CASSRDRENQPQHF
DNA: TGTGCCAGCAGCCGGGACAGGGAGAATCAGCCCCAGCATTTT
V: TRBV27
J: TRBJ1-5
size: many
D: TRBD1

CDR3: CAISEGTSGGWETQYF
DNA: TGTGCCATCAGTGAGGGGACTAGCGGGGGTTGGGAGACCCAGTACTTC
V: TRBV10-3
J: TRBJ2-5
size: many
D: TRBD2

CDR3: CVSSPPGGVDTQYF
DNA: TGTGTCAGCAGCCCCCCAGGGGGCGTAGATACGCAGTATTTT
V: TRBV13
J: TRBJ2-3
size: few
D: TRBD1

CDR3: CSVEGQGGTKQYF
DNA: TGCAGCGTTGAAGGACAGGGAGGAACGAAGCAGTACTTC
V: TRBV29-1
J: TRBJ2-7
size: many
D: -

CDR3: CAWSWGDTQYF
DNA: TGTGCCTGGAGTTGGGGGGATACGCAGTATTTT
V: TRBV30
J: TRBJ2-3
size: many
D: -

CDR3: CSVSDRGGTQYF
DNA: TGCAGCGTTTCGGACAGGGGGGGAACCCAGTACTTC
V: TRBV29-1
J: TRBJ2-5
size: few
D: TRBD1

CDR3: CASSLGETQYF
DNA: TGTGCCAGCAGTTTGGGAGAGACCCAGTACTTC
V: TRBV12-3/TRBV12-4
J: TRBJ2-5
size: many
D: -

CDR3: CASSLEAGDEKLFF
DNA: TGTGCTAGCAGCTTAGAGGCAGGGGACGAAAAACTGTTTTTT
V: TRBV7-7
J: TRBJ1-4
size: few
D: -

CDR3: CASSPNTGELFF
DNA: TGTGCCAGCAGCCCAAACACCGGGGAGCTGTTTTTT
V: TRBV2
J: TRBJ2-2
size: many
D: -

CDR3: CSARHFGSNTQYF
DNA: TGCAGTGCTAGGCACTTCGGATCAAATACGCAGTATTTT
V: TRBV20-1
J: TRBJ2-3
size: many
D: -

CDR3: CASSFGQVTSYEQYF
DNA: TGTGCCAGCAGTTTTGGACAGGTTACTTCCTACGAGCAGTACTTC
V: TRBV12-3/TRBV12-4
J: TRBJ2-7
size: many
D: TRBD1

CDR3: CSARRWRTSDYNEQFF
DNA: TGCAGTGCTAGAAGATGGAGGACTAGCGACTACAATGAGCAGTTCTTC
V: TRBV20-1
J: TRBJ2-1
size: many
D: TRBD2

CDR3: CASSFFPLNEKLFF
DNA: TGTGCCAGCAGTTTCTTCCCCCTTAATGAAAAACTGTTTTTT
V: TRBV28
J: TRBJ1-4
size: many
D: -

CDR3: CASSEWGQSYNEQFF
DNA: TGTGCCAGCAGTGAATGGGGACAGAGCTACAATGAGCAGTTCTTC
V: TRBV2
J: TRBJ2-1
size: many
D: TRBD1

CDR3: CASSRTSPLDEQFF
DNA: TGTGCCAGCTCAAGGACTAGCCCCCTAGATGAGCAGTTCTTC
V: TRBV18
J: TRBJ2-1
size: many
D: TRBD2

CDR3: CASSEGGTDTQYF
DNA: TGCGCCAGCAGTGAGGGGGGCACAGATACGCAGTATTTT
V: TRBV10-1
J: TRBJ2-3
size: -
D: -

CDR3: CASSGGGEETQYF
DNA: TGTGCCAGCAGCGGGGGGGGTGAAGAGACCCAGTACTTC
V: TRBV6-6
J: TRBJ2-5
size: many
D: TRBD2

CDR3: CASSSKGPDEQYF
DNA: TGTGCCAGCAGTTCCAAAGGGCCGGACGAGCAGTACTTC
V: TRBV27
J: TRBJ2-7
size: many
D: -

CDR3: CASSLFPGTSGDTDTQYF
DNA: TGTGCCAGCAGTTTATTCCCCGGGACTAGCGGGGACACAGATACGCAGTATTTT
V: TRBV12-3/TRBV12-4
J: TRBJ2-3
size: many
D: TRBD2

CDR3: CSAREEGPRGTQYF
DNA: TGCAGTGCTAGAGAGGAAGGACCGCGGGGGACCCAGTACTTC
V: TRBV20-1
J: TRBJ2-5
size: -
D: -

CDR3: CSVQGRNTEAFF
DNA: TGCAGTGTACAGGGTAGGAACACTGAAGCTTTCTTT
V: TRBV20-1
J: TRBJ1-1
size: -
D: -